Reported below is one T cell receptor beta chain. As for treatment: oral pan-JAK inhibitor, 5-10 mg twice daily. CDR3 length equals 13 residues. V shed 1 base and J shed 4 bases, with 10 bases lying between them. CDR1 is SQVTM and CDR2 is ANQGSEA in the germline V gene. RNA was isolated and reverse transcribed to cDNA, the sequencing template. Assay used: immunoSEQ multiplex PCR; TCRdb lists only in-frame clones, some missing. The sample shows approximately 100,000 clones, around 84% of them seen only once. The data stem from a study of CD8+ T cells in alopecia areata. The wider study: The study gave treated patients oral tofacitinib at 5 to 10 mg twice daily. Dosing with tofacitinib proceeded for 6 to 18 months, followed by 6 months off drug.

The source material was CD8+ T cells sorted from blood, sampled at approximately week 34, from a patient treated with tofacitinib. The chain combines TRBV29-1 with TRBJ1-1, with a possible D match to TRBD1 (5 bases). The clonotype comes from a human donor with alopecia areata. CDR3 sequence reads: CSVEGGGTTEAFF. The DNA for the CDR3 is TGCAGCGTTGAAGGGGGGGGTACCACTGAAGCTTTCTTT. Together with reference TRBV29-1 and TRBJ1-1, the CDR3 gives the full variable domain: SAVISQKPSRDICQRGTSLTIQCQVDSQVTMMFWYRQQPGQSLTLIATANQGSEATYESGFVIDKFPISRPNLTFSTLTVSNMSPEDSSIYLCSVEGGGTTEAFFGQGTRLTVV.